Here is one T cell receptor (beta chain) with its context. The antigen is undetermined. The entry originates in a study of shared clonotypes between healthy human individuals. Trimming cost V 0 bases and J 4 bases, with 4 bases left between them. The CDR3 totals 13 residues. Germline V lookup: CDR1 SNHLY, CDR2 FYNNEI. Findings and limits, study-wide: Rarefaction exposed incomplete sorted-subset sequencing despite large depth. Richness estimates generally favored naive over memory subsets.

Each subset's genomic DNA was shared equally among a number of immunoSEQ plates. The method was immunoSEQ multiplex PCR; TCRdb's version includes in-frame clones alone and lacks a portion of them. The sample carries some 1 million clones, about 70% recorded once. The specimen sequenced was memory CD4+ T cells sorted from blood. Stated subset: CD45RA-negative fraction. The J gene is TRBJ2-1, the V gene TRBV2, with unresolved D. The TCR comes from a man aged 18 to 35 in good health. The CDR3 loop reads CASSEARYNEQFF. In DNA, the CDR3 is TGTGCCAGCAGTGAAGCCCGGTACAATGAGCAGTTCTTC.